The 15 T cell receptor beta chains reported below all come from one sample, sequenced in a study of T-cell reconstitution after alpha-beta-depleted transplantation in children. Library preparation (for TCRbeta) was performed with unique molecular identifiers. TCRdb used MiXCR to reprocess the PCR reads, holding one entry per CDR3 protein. There are about half a million distinct CDR3 sequences in the sample; under 15% occur only once, and more than 5.5% lies in the top ten. The material was PBMCs from the stem cell graft donor, obtained from the stem cell graft. The receptors were sampled from a human donor who donated a stem cell graft to a child with combined immunodeficiency.

This clonotype occurred a few times. The V and J genes are TRBV10-3 and TRBJ1-1, with D possibly being TRBD1 (5 bases). The germline V gene encodes CDR1 ENHRY and CDR2 SYGVKD. The CDR3 loop spans 15 amino acids. V lost 4 bases, J lost 3 bases, and 15 bases lay in between. The CDR3 nucleotides are TGTGCCATCAGTGCCGGGTCAGGGATCGACACTGAAGCTTTCTTT. It yields the protein CAISAGSGIDTEAFF.

This clonotype was counted many times. V usage is TRBV24-1 and J usage is TRBJ2-3, with D tentatively TRBD2 (6 bases). The CDR3 is 13 amino acids. Looked up from germline, CDR1 is KGHDR and CDR2 is SFDVKD. The V gene lost 9 bases and the J gene lost 1 base, with 10 bases spanning the gap. The CDR3 sequence: CATRDFRTDTQYF. CDR3 coding DNA: TGTGCCACCCGGGACTTTCGCACAGATACGCAGTATTTT.

This clonotype was seen only a few times. The chain combines TRBV7-2 with TRBJ2-2; D is unclear. The CDR3 contains 17 residues. Germline-derived CDR1 and CDR2 are SGHTA and FQGNSA. V lost 2 bases, J lost 7 bases, and 20 bases lay in between. The CDR3 bases are TGTGCCAGCAGCTTAAGGAGTTCCCGGGTAGTTAACGGGGAGCTGTTTTTT. Translated: CASSLRSSRVVNGELFF.

At least ten counts were recorded for this clonotype. The CDR3 DNA reads as TGTGCCAGCAGTGCTCCTAGCGAGCAGTTCTTC. Protein sequence: CASSAPSEQFF. V gene TRBV25-1 combines with J gene TRBJ2-1; a weak D match, TRBD2 (5 bases). Trimming stripped 4 bases from V and 10 bases from J, with 8 bases between. The CDR3 extends over 11 amino acids. The V gene's germline CDR1 is MGHDK and CDR2 SYGVNS.

The chain is built from TRBV7-2 and TRBJ1-5, with TRBD1 as a possible D gene (5 bases). CDR3 size: 15 residues. The V end lost 5 bases, the J end lost 3 bases, and 14 bases lay between the germline ends. Germline V lookup: CDR1 SGHTA, CDR2 FQGNSA. The CDR3 reads CASSVRVGANQPQHF. In nucleotides, the CDR3 is TGTGCCAGCAGCGTCAGGGTAGGAGCCAATCAGCCCCAGCATTTT.

The rearrangement uses TRBV20-1 and TRBJ2-7; D gene unclear. The germline V gene encodes CDR1 DFQATT and CDR2 SNEGSKA (reference sequence). V was clipped by 0 bases and J by 2 bases, with 11 bases between them. The CDR3 consists of 14 residues. CDR3 sequence (DNA): TGCAGTGCTAGAGATCGCGGTCGAGCCTACGAGCAGTACTTC. Amino acid sequence: CSARDRGRAYEQYF.

This clonotype occurred a few times. The chain combines TRBV7-9 with TRBJ2-5; D is undetermined. The CDR3 has 14 amino acids. Germline V lookup: CDR1 SEHNR, CDR2 FQNEAQ (reference sequence). V lost 6 bases, J lost 2 bases, and 13 bases lay in between. CDR3 loop: CASSRERSQETQYF. The CDR3 DNA reads as TGTGCCAGCAGTAGGGAACGATCGCAAGAGACCCAGTACTTC.

The DNA of the CDR3 is TGTGCCACGGCCGGCCCGAACACCGGGGAGCTGTTTTTT. This translates into CATAGPNTGELFF. V usage is TRBV7-3 and J usage is TRBJ2-2; D uncertain. The CDR3 has 13 residues. Germline assignment: CDR1 SGHTA and CDR2 FQGTGA. Trimming pared 10 bases from V and 0 bases from J, leaving 9 bases between.

This clonotype was seen a few times. The chain uses TRBV12-3 or TRBV12-4 and TRBJ1-2; the D is unclear. This CDR3 spans 14 amino acids. V was clipped by 6 bases and J by 4 bases, with 15 bases between them. This chain's CDR3 is CASSSDYFGYGYTF. As DNA, the CDR3 is TGTGCCAGCAGCTCCGACTACTTTGGCTATGGCTACACCTTC.

In this sample, this clonotype turned up a few times. The chain carries TRBV6-8 and TRBJ2-2, with D maybe TRBD2 (6 bases). Between the trimmed V and J ends, which lost 2 bases and 0 bases, there was a span of 10 bases. The CDR3 consists of 16 residues. The germline V gene encodes CDR1 MNHGY and CDR2 SAAAGT. In DNA form, the CDR3 reads TGTGCCAGCAGTTACCAGGGACTTTCGAACACCGGGGAGCTGTTTTTT. Its translation is CASSYQGLSNTGELFF.

The chain has TRBV13 and TRBJ2-1; TRBD2 agrees at 9 bases. Germline trimming cut 8 bases from V and 2 bases from J; bases unmatched to any gene: 10. CDR1 and CDR2 (germline): PRHDT, FYEKMQ (reference sequence). The CDR3 consists of 16 residues. CDR3 amino acids: CASRRAGGQTYNEQFF. The DNA for the CDR3 is TGTGCCAGCCGCAGGGCGGGAGGGCAGACCTACAATGAGCAGTTCTTC.

The sample holds a few counts of this clonotype. The chain uses TRBV3-1 and TRBJ2-5; TRBD2 is a possible D gene (6 bases). The CDR3 runs 14 residues. V lost 0 bases to trimming and J lost 6 bases, with 11 bases between them. CDR1 and CDR2 (germline): LGHDT, YNNKEL (reference sequence). The CDR3 spells CASSQDGSSKTQYF. For the CDR3, the DNA is TGTGCCAGCAGCCAAGACGGGAGTTCGAAGACCCAGTACTTC.

This clonotype came up many times. V and J are TRBV12-3 or TRBV12-4 and TRBJ1-1, with unresolved D. The CDR3 is made up of 14 amino acids. V was cut by 3 bases and J by 1 base, with 9 bases left in between. The CDR3 coding sequence is TGTGCCAGCAGTTTCTTAATCAGGAACACTGAAGCTTTCTTT. Protein: CASSFLIRNTEAFF.

This clonotype came up many times. This chain connects TRBV4-3 to TRBJ2-3; 7 nucleotides match TRBD2. The CDR3 consists of 16 residues. V dropped 2 bases and J dropped 6; count of bases not matched to a gene: 11. Germline V gives CDR1 LGHNA, CDR2 YSLEER. DNA of the CDR3: TGCGCCAGCAGCCAACTTCAGGGAGCCGGGGGGGATACGCAGTATTTT. It specifies CASSQLQGAGGDTQYF.

This clonotype was seen a handful of times. The genes are TRBV9 and TRBJ2-5; no definite D call. V gave up 0 bases and J gave up 3 bases, with 9 bases separating them. The germline gives CDR1 SGDLS, CDR2 YYNGEE. The CDR3 contains 14 residues. The CDR3 is CASSVGPSEETQYF. CDR3 bases: TGTGCCAGCAGCGTAGGACCCTCGGAAGAGACCCAGTACTTC.